This T cell receptor (beta chain) appears in the sequencing data of a study of shared clonotypes between healthy human individuals. The study's findings and limits: The four-donor shared clonotypes exceeded non-shared clonotypes in generation probability, with non-shared ones scoring lower. Generally, naive subsets (rather than memory subsets) showed larger estimated richness.

This clone has more than one count but fewer than ten. Its antigen remains unknown. The data were produced by immunoSEQ multiplex PCR, yet TCRdb's version contains in-frame clones alone and is incomplete. The repertoire consists of approximately 720,000 clones, with about three quarters occurring once and the leading ten covering approximately 1.8%. V lost 10 bases and J lost 0, with 24 bases in between. This CDR3 contains 18 residues. Germline CDR1 SEHNR, CDR2 FQNEAQ (reference sequence). This receptor was taken from a young woman in good health. The sequenced sample consisted of memory CD4+ T cells sorted from blood. As to subset: CD45RA-negative fraction. The chain joins TRBV7-9 to TRBJ2-2; D not resolved. The CDR3 reads CATPPASTRNANTGELFF. The CDR3 DNA is TGTGCCACCCCACCCGCCTCGACAAGAAACGCGAACACCGGGGAGCTGTTTTTT.